Following are 23 T cell receptor beta chains from one sample sequenced in a study of blood T cells in healthy people across ages. PCR was performed a second time for about 7 to 11 cycles using a sample-barcoded 5' primer and a J-beta primer mix. From the 5' RACE reads, TCRdb called clonotypes with MiXCR, one entry per CDR3 protein. The data hold 800,000 to 950,000 distinct CDR3 sequences, with around 36% observed a single time. Sequencing was done on a sample of blood. The receptor set was obtained from a man aged 18 to 29 in good health.

This clonotype was observed many times. V is TRBV29-1 and J is TRBJ1-2; D uncertain. The length of the CDR3 is 12 residues. Germline CDR1 SQVTM, CDR2 ANQGSEA. The V end was cut by 7 bases, the J end by 7 bases, with 16 bases between. As DNA, the CDR3 is TGCAGCGCCTGGCAGGCCCTTAGTGGCTACACCTTC. Encoded protein: CSAWQALSGYTF. The full variable domain, its missing parts supplied by reference TRBV29-1 and TRBJ1-2, is SAVISQKPSRDICQRGTSLTIQCQVDSQVTMMFWYRQQPGQSLTLIATANQGSEATYESGFVIDKFPISRPNLTFSTLTVSNMSPEDSSIYLCSAWQALSGYTFGSGTRLTVV.

In this sample, this clonotype turned up a few times. The genes are TRBV7-2 and TRBJ1-1, with D possibly being TRBD1 (6 bases). This CDR3 contains 14 residues. The V end was cut by 9 bases, the J end by 1 base, with 15 bases between. Looked up from germline, CDR1 is SGHTA and CDR2 is FQGNSA. The CDR3 DNA reads as TGTGCCAGTAAATCTACAGGGAAGAACACTGAAGCTTTCTTT. Its translation is CASKSTGKNTEAFF.

This clonotype was seen more than once but under ten times. The rearrangement uses TRBV6-5 and TRBJ2-7, with 13 positions matching TRBD2. The CDR3 length is 16 residues. With 6 bases clipped from V and 1 base from J, the junction kept 6 bases outside the gene matches. Germline CDR1 reads MNHEY; CDR2 reads SVGAGI. CDR3 sequence: CASSPVTSGGSYEQYF. The CDR3 coding sequence is TGTGCCAGCAGCCCTGTGACTAGCGGGGGGTCCTACGAGCAGTACTTC.

Comments on this clonotype: This may come from a read error, since a much larger clone is one base off. V and J are TRBV10-3 and TRBJ2-7; no definite D call. This CDR3 is built from 14 residues. Per the germline V gene, CDR1 is ENHRY and CDR2 is SYGVKD. CDR3 sequence (DNA): TGTGCCATTGGAACCGGCGACACCGAATACGGGCAGTACTTC. The encoded protein is CAIGTGDTEYGQYF.

This clonotype was observed at least ten times. Possible read error: a much larger clone is one base away. The J gene is TRBJ2-1, the V gene TRBV29-1; no firm D call. The J call may be incorrect, as the DNA end agrees better with TRBJ2-7. The CDR3 loop spans 15 amino acids. Looked up from germline, CDR1 is SQVTM and CDR2 is ANQGSEA. The CDR3 DNA reads as TGCAGCGTTGAAATTTGGGATAGCTCCTACAATGAGCAGTACTTC. This translates into CSVEIWDSSYNEQYF.

Comment on this clonotype: An end of the junction differs from the germline gene, which may be a read error. The chain recombines TRBV5-1 with TRBJ2-1, with 10 bases matching TRBD2. The germline V gene encodes CDR1 SGHRS and CDR2 YFSETQ. The CDR3 runs to 20 residues. CDR3 DNA: TGCGCCAGCAGCTTTTCTAGCGGGGGCCCGCACTTCCGATCCTACGATGAGCAGTTCTTC. It is translated as CASSFSSGGPHFRSYDEQFF.

This clonotype was counted between two and nine times. This rearrangement joins TRBV4-3 to TRBJ2-3; 7 nucleotides match TRBD2. This CDR3 comprises 15 residues. The germline V gene has CDR1 LGHNA and CDR2 YSLEER. V dropped 4 bases and J dropped 2; count of bases not matched to a gene: 6. CDR3 sequence reads: CASSRGLAATDTQYF. The CDR3 DNA follows: TGCGCCAGCAGCCGAGGGCTAGCGGCCACAGATACGCAGTATTTT.

The chain couples TRBV5-1 to TRBJ2-6, with 7 bases aligning to TRBD1. Germline V gene data show CDR1 as SGHRS and CDR2 as YFSETQ. The V and J ends lost 4 bases and 0 bases, in that order; junction bases with no gene match: 7. The CDR3 is 17 residues long. The CDR3 DNA sequence: TGCGCCAGCAGCGCTGGACAGGAACCCTCTGGGGCCAACGTCCTGACTTTC. It yields the protein CASSAGQEPSGANVLTF.

In this sample, this clonotype turned up many times. At one of its ends the junction is not consistent with the germline gene, which may arise from a read error. This chain links TRBV20-1 with TRBJ2-5, with 11 bases aligning to TRBD2. CDR3 length equals 16 residues. Germline-derived CDR1 and CDR2 are DFQATT and SNEGSKA (reference sequence). The CDR3 here is CSAGEPGLAVQETQYF. CDR3 DNA sequence: TGCAGTGCTGGAGAGCCGGGACTAGCGGTACAAGAGACCCAGTACTTC.

The chain joins TRBV20-1 to TRBJ2-2, with 9 bases that match TRBD1. The CDR3 has 18 amino acids. Germline CDR1 and CDR2: DFQATT and SNEGSKA (reference sequence). With 0 bases clipped from V and 3 bases from J, the junction kept 11 bases outside the gene matches. The DNA for the CDR3 is TGCAGTGCTAGAGATCGGGTCTGGGGACAGGGCGACACCGGGGAGCTGTTTTTT. This gives the protein CSARDRVWGQGDTGELFF.

In its sample, this clonotype was seen many times. The chain couples TRBV27 to TRBJ2-7; 7 bases are a match to TRBD1. Per germline, CDR1 MNHEY and CDR2 SMNVEV (reference sequence). V was pared by 0 bases and J by 2 bases, with 4 bases of the junction left unmatched. The CDR3 contains 15 residues. The CDR3: CASSLSPGGTYEQYF. The CDR3 DNA sequence: TGTGCCAGCAGTTTATCCCCAGGGGGTACCTACGAGCAGTACTTC.

The J gene is TRBJ1-5, the V gene TRBV9; D is possibly TRBD1 (6 bases). Trimming removed 4 bases from V and 4 bases from J, with 21 bases in between. Germline assignment: CDR1 SGDLS and CDR2 YYNGEE. The CDR3 is 17 residues long. As DNA, the CDR3 is TGTGCCAGCAGCCCAGGGGAAGGGGGATATGGAAATCAGCCCCAGCATTTT. It codes for CASSPGEGGYGNQPQHF. The whole variable domain, remainder taken from reference TRBV9 and TRBJ1-5, is DSGVTQTPKHLITATGQRVTLRCSPRSGDLSVYWYQQSLDQGLQFLIQYYNGEERAKGNILERFSAQQFPDLHSELNLSSLELGDSALYFCASSPGEGGYGNQPQHFGDGTRLSIL.

The V gene is TRBV7-2, the J gene TRBJ2-4; perhaps TRBD2 as D (6 bases). The germline CDR1 and CDR2 sequences are SGHTA and FQGNSA. V was cut by 5 bases and J by 5 bases, with 10 bases left in between. This CDR3 is 13 amino acids long. The CDR3 spells CASSRGTENIQYF. The CDR3 bases are TGTGCCAGCAGCCGCGGGACGGAAAACATTCAGTACTTC.

Remarks on this clonotype: Germline is not matched at one junction end, which may reflect a read error. This chain links TRBV7-7 with TRBJ2-5; 7 nucleotides line up with TRBD2. CDR1 SSHAT and CDR2 FNYEAQ come from the germline V gene (reference sequence). This CDR3 spans 15 amino acids. This CDR3 reads CASSLSLAYLGTQYF. CDR3 DNA: TGTGCTAGCAGCTTGTCACTAGCGTACCTCGGGACCCAGTACTTC. The full variable domain, in which reference TRBV7-7 and TRBJ2-5 provide the parts outside the CDR3, is GAGVSQSPRYKVTKRGQDVTLRCDPISSHATLYWYQQALGQGPEFLTYFNYEAQPDKSGLPSDRFSAERPEGSISTLTIQRTEQRDSAMYRCASSLSLAYLGTQYFGPGTRLLVL.

V and J are TRBV2 and TRBJ1-2, with 7 bases matching TRBD1. The CDR3 consists of 12 residues. J lost 8 bases, V lost 6 bases, and 6 bases had no gene match. CDR1 SNHLY and CDR2 FYNNEI come from the germline V gene. DNA of the CDR3: TGTGCCAGCAGCATAGACAGGGCCGGCTACACCTTC. Protein product: CASSIDRAGYTF. Together with reference TRBV2 and TRBJ1-2, the CDR3 gives the full variable domain: EPEVTQTPSHQVTQMGQEVILRCVPISNHLYFYWYRQILGQKVEFLVSFYNNEISEKSEIFDDQFSVERPDGSNFTLKIRSTKLEDSAMYFCASSIDRAGYTFGSGTRLTVV.

The rearrangement joins TRBV10-2 to TRBJ2-1; D not certain. Trimming pared 8 bases from V and 8 bases from J, leaving 19 bases between. The CDR3 extends over 14 amino acids. CDR1 WSHSY and CDR2 SAAADI come from the germline V gene. CDR3 nucleotide sequence: TGCGCCAGCTCCTATTCTATGGTGAGGTATGAGCAGTTCTTC. Translated: CASSYSMVRYEQFF.

This clonotype was observed a single time. The chain has TRBV2 and TRBJ1-4; TRBD1 matches 8 bases. V lost 6 bases to trimming and J lost 0 bases; unmatched junction nucleotides: 15. In germline, CDR1 is SNHLY, CDR2 FYNNEI. The CDR3 has 19 residues. CDR3 protein: CASSGDRGFAIATNEKLFF. The CDR3 DNA reads as TGTGCCAGCAGCGGAGACAGGGGTTTTGCTATAGCAACTAATGAAAAACTGTTTTTT.

This clonotype was detected a few times. The chain uses TRBV20-1 and TRBJ1-6; 10 bases agree with TRBD1. Trimming took 5 bases from V and 7 from J; bases not matched to a gene: 8. The germline V gene encodes CDR1 DFQATT and CDR2 SNEGSKA (reference sequence). The CDR3 loop spans 15 amino acids. This CDR3 reads CSAVNRDRGNSPLHF. DNA of the CDR3: TGCAGTGCTGTTAACCGGGACAGGGGCAATTCACCCCTCCACTTT.

V and J are TRBV7-8 and TRBJ2-7; unclear D gene. The DNA matches TRBJ2-5 better at its end, which makes the J call doubtful. This CDR3 comprises 14 residues. Per the germline V gene, CDR1 is SGHVS and CDR2 is FQNEAQ. DNA for the CDR3: TGTGCCAGCAGCGTATGGCCCCAAGGGGAGACCCAGTACTTC. Protein sequence: CASSVWPQGETQYF.

The V gene is TRBV11-2, the J gene TRBJ2-3; tentatively, D is TRBD2 (5 bases). The CDR3 runs 14 residues. Trimming took off 6 bases at V and 2 bases at J, with 12 bases between the two ends. Germline V gene sequence: CDR1 SGHAT, CDR2 FQNNGV. CDR3 nucleotides: TGTGCCAGCAGTTTCGGGATCACCACAGATACGCAGTATTTT. Its protein is CASSFGITTDTQYF. The full variable domain, with the rest looked up from reference TRBV11-2 and TRBJ2-3, is EAGVAQSPRYKIIEKRQSVAFWCNPISGHATLYWYQQILGQGPKLLIQFQNNGVVDDSQLPKDRFSAERLKGVDSTLKIQPAKLEDSAVYLCASSFGITTDTQYFGPGTRLTVL.

The chain has TRBV10-3 and TRBJ2-7; D not certain. The CDR3 runs to 13 residues. V lost 2 bases to trimming and J lost 7 bases, with 12 bases between them. Germline assignment: CDR1 ENHRY and CDR2 SYGVKD. DNA of the CDR3: TGTGCCATCAGTGAGGAGCGCGACAATGAGCAGTACTTC. It specifies CAISEERDNEQYF.

V gene TRBV28 combines with J gene TRBJ2-7; no clear D gene. Per germline, CDR1 MDHEN and CDR2 SYDVKM. Deletions cut 3 bases from V and 3 bases from J, with 9 bases between. There are 13 residues in the CDR3. CDR3 bases: TGTGCCAGCAGTTTGACGGAGAACTACGAGCAGTACTTC. Its protein is CASSLTENYEQYF.

A remark on this clonotype: A much larger clone is a single base away; this may be a read error. The chain is built from TRBV6-1 and TRBJ1-2; D is unresolved. The germline V gene encodes CDR1 MNHNS and CDR2 SASEGT. V lost 4 bases to trimming and J lost 4 bases, with 10 bases between them. The CDR3 sequence is 13 residues long. Here the CDR3 DNA reads TGTGCCAGCAGTGGGCAGGCACCCTATGGCTACACCTTC. Protein product: CASSGQAPYGYTF.